Listed here are 23 T cell receptor beta chains from one sample, sequenced in a study of blood T cells in healthy people across ages. A J-beta primer mix and a sample-barcoded 5' primer were used in a second PCR of roughly 6 to 11 cycles. A single record per CDR3 protein comes from TCRdb applying MiXCR to the 5' RACE reads. The repertoire holds 800,000 to 950,000 distinct CDR3 sequences, with 25% to 30% as singletons. This sample was also put to use in a study of T cells of mothers and their children.

Source material: blood. These receptors originate from a woman aged 40-49 years in good health.

This clonotype was counted between two and nine times. V gene TRBV9 combines with J gene TRBJ2-7; TRBD2 matches at 10 bases. V shed 4 bases and J 2 bases; nucleotides not matched to a gene: 3. This CDR3 is built from 14 residues. Germline V gives CDR1 SGDLS, CDR2 YYNGEE. The CDR3 sequence is CASSQRGGPYEQYF. CDR3 coding DNA: TGTGCCAGCAGCCAGCGGGGGGGCCCCTACGAGCAGTACTTC. Complete variable domain (other parts from reference TRBV9 and TRBJ2-7): DSGVTQTPKHLITATGQRVTLRCSPRSGDLSVYWYQQSLDQGLQFLIQYYNGEERAKGNILERFSAQQFPDLHSELNLSSLELGDSALYFCASSQRGGPYEQYFGPGTRLTVT.

The rearrangement joins TRBV29-1 to TRBJ1-1; TRBD1 is a possible D gene (5 bases). This CDR3 is 13 amino acids long. Germline CDR1 and CDR2: SQVTM and ANQGSEA. Trimming cost V 4 bases and J 4 bases, with 13 bases left between them. In DNA, the CDR3 is TGCAGCGTTGGGCAGGGAACGGTCACTGAAGCTTTCTTT. Its translation is CSVGQGTVTEAFF.

This rearrangement joins TRBV28 to TRBJ2-7; a weak D match, TRBD2 (6 bases). The DNA end favors TRBJ2-5, so the J call may be wrong. This CDR3 is built from 13 residues. The V gene's germline CDR1 is MDHEN and CDR2 SYDVKM. The CDR3 region has the DNA TGTGCCAGTAGCGGCAGGGCGGTGGAGACCCAGTACTTC. It is translated as CASSGRAVETQYF.

This clonotype appeared a few times. V and J are TRBV4-1 and TRBJ2-5; no reliable D call. The V gene's germline CDR1 is MGHRA and CDR2 YSYEKL. The ends were cut back, 0 bases at V and 1 base at J, with 9 bases in the middle. The CDR3 spans 15 residues. The CDR3 sequence: CASSQDARIQETQYF. The CDR3 DNA reads TGCGCCAGCAGCCAAGATGCACGGATCCAAGAGACCCAGTACTTC.

Comment on this clonotype: Just one base apart from a much larger clone, this may be a read error. As DNA, the CDR3 is TGTGCCAGCAGTTACGGGACAGGGGCCGAGCAGTACTTC. Residues: CASSYGTGAEQYF. The chain joins TRBV6-2 or TRBV6-3 to TRBJ2-4, with 10 bases that match TRBD1. The assigned J gene may be wrong: the sequence end matches TRBJ2-7 better. Germline V gene sequence: CDR1 MNHEY, CDR2 SVGEGT. This CDR3 has 13 residues.

The chain carries TRBV6-5 and TRBJ1-1; D unresolved. Trimming took off 2 bases at V and 0 bases at J, with 10 bases between the two ends. CDR3 length equals 15 residues. CDR1 and CDR2 (germline): MNHEY, SVGAGI. The CDR3 here is CASSYVPALNTEAFF. The CDR3 coding sequence is TGTGCCAGCAGTTACGTCCCGGCCCTGAACACTGAAGCTTTCTTT.

For this clonotype: This clone may be a read error of a much larger clone one base away. The genes are TRBV24-1 and TRBJ2-7, with D uncertain. Trimming stripped 1 base from V and 7 bases from J, with 10 bases between. The CDR3 sequence is 13 residues long. Germline loops: CDR1 KGHDR, CDR2 SFDVKD. This CDR3 is CATSDFSRGEQYF. The CDR3 DNA follows: TGTGCCACCAGTGATTTCTCGCGTGGGGAGCAGTACTTC.

V and J are TRBV5-4 and TRBJ2-2, with a weak D call TRBD2 (5 bases). The CDR3 has 15 residues. Germline V gene lookup returns CDR1 SGHNT and CDR2 YYREEE (reference sequence). V was clipped by 1 base and J by 1 base, with 8 bases between them. The CDR3 loop is CASSLIGGNTGELFF. The CDR3 bases are TGTGCCAGCAGCTTGATTGGAGGGAACACCGGGGAGCTGTTTTTT.

The V and J genes are TRBV12-3 or TRBV12-4 and TRBJ2-6, with 11 bases fitting TRBD2. The CDR3 has 18 amino acids. V lost 6 bases and J lost 2; bases outside the gene matches: 9. CDR3 protein: CASSPTSGGDPGANVLTF. The CDR3 coding sequence is TGTGCCAGCAGCCCTACTAGCGGGGGTGACCCTGGGGCCAACGTCCTGACTTTC.

This rearrangement joins TRBV4-3 to TRBJ1-1; D is perhaps TRBD1 (5 bases). The CDR3 runs to 16 residues. V was trimmed by 0 bases and J by 5 bases, leaving 16 bases between them. Germline CDR1 and CDR2: LGHNA and YSLEER. The CDR3 loop is CASSQDLRGPGTEAFF. CDR3 DNA sequence: TGCGCCAGCAGCCAAGATTTACGGGGCCCTGGGACTGAAGCTTTCTTT.

This clonotype has at least ten counts. The J gene is TRBJ2-5, the V gene TRBV7-2; the match to TRBD1 covers 8 bases. This CDR3 has 15 amino acids. The germline V gene encodes CDR1 SGHTA and CDR2 FQGNSA. V trimming: 1 base; J trimming: 5 bases; junction bases outside the gene matches: 6. This CDR3 is CASSLDLTGAETQYF. As DNA, the CDR3 is TGTGCCAGCAGCTTAGACTTGACAGGGGCTGAGACCCAGTACTTC.

The chain joins TRBV5-1 to TRBJ2-2; TRBD2 matches at 9 bases. The ends lost 5 bases at V and 0 bases at J; junction bases unmatched: 11. The CDR3 is 18 amino acids. The V gene's germline CDR1 is SGHRS and CDR2 YFSETQ. The CDR3 DNA is TGCGCCAGCAGGCAGCCGGGTAGCGGGGGATCGAACACCGGGGAGCTGTTTTTT. It specifies CASRQPGSGGSNTGELFF.

For this clonotype: One base away lies a much larger clone, so this may be a sequencing read error. V is TRBV7-9 and J is TRBJ2-1; 12 bases fit TRBD2. CDR3 length: 15 residues. The trim removed 7 bases at V and 10 bases at J, leaving 11 bases unmatched. Germline V gene data show CDR1 as SEHNR and CDR2 as FQNEAQ (reference sequence). CDR3 nucleotides: TGTGCCAGCAACAAAAATCTAGCGGGGGGGCAGGAGCAGTTCTTC. It codes for CASNKNLAGGQEQFF. Variable domain in full (rest from reference TRBV7-9 and TRBJ2-1): DTGVSQNPRHKITKRGQNVTFRCDPISEHNRLYWYRQTLGQGPEFLTYFQNEAQLEKSRLLSDRFSAERPKGSFSTLEIQRTEQGDSAMYLCASNKNLAGGQEQFFGPGTRLTVL.

In its sample, this clonotype was seen many times. The chain joins TRBV12-3 or TRBV12-4 to TRBJ1-2; 8 nucleotides match TRBD1. Germline trimming cut 6 bases from V and 4 bases from J; bases unmatched to any gene: 4. The CDR3 loop spans 13 amino acids. DNA of the CDR3: TGTGCCAGCAGGCAGGGGGCGGGCTATGGCTACACCTTC. Translated, it gives CASRQGAGYGYTF.

Many counts were recorded for this clonotype. The chain recombines TRBV5-5 with TRBJ2-5; D ambiguous. The CDR3 totals 15 residues. CDR1 is SGHKS and CDR2 is YYEKEE in the germline V gene (reference sequence). Trimming left V 0 bases short and J 4 bases short, with 13 bases between. In nucleotides, the CDR3 is TGTGCCAGCAGCTTGGGACTCTGGGAAAGAGAGACCCAGTACTTC. Translating gives CASSLGLWERETQYF.

This clonotype was counted ten times or more. This rearrangement joins TRBV12-3 or TRBV12-4 to TRBJ2-4; 8 nucleotides line up with TRBD1. Losses at the gene ends were 1 base for V and 8 bases for J; bases not matched to a gene: 13. This CDR3 comprises 17 residues. This CDR3 is CASSLDPGQGPGDIQYF. The CDR3 DNA reads as TGTGCCAGCAGTTTAGATCCAGGACAGGGACCGGGGGACATTCAGTACTTC.

This clonotype was recorded a few times. The chain couples TRBV7-8 to TRBJ2-5; 9 positions agree with TRBD2. The junction had 12 bases not matched to a gene; V was cut back by 4 bases and J by 9 bases. Germline CDR1 reads SGHVS; CDR2 reads FQNEAQ. There are 15 residues in the CDR3. The CDR3 region is CASSSPPSGAGAQYF. CDR3 nucleotide sequence: TGTGCCAGCAGCTCCCCCCCTAGCGGGGCTGGGGCCCAGTACTTC.

This clonotype was observed a handful of times. V usage is TRBV28 and J usage is TRBJ2-5, with 8 bases fitting TRBD2. CDR1 is MDHEN, CDR2 SYDVKM, per germline. The CDR3 contains 16 residues. V gave up 4 bases and J gave up 5 bases; unmatched junction bases: 12. The CDR3 protein is CASSSTRLARGETQYF. The DNA for the CDR3 is TGTGCCAGCAGTTCGACGCGACTAGCGAGAGGGGAGACCCAGTACTTC.

The chain has TRBV6-6 and TRBJ1-1, with TRBD1 as a possible D gene (5 bases). The V gene lost 8 bases and the J gene lost 3 bases, with 13 bases spanning the gap. CDR1 and CDR2 (germline): MNHNY, SVGAGI (reference sequence). CDR3 length: 13 residues. The CDR3 sequence is CASSFDSYTEAFF. In nucleotides, the CDR3 is TGTGCCAGCTCCTTCGACAGTTACACTGAAGCTTTCTTT.

The rearrangement joins TRBV12-3 or TRBV12-4 to TRBJ1-2; D gene unclear. The CDR3 has 11 residues. Trimming pared 11 bases from V and 6 bases from J, leaving 13 bases between. The CDR3 spells CADLATDGYTF. Written as DNA, the CDR3 is TGTGCCGACCTAGCTACGGATGGCTACACCTTC.

This clonotype has just a few counts. V and J are TRBV19 and TRBJ2-1; either TRBD1 or TRBD2 may supply D (5 bases each). V lost 5 bases to trimming and J lost 5 bases, with 25 bases between them. In germline, CDR1 is LNHDA, CDR2 SQIVND (reference sequence). The CDR3 is 18 residues long. Here the CDR3 reads CASSVRDPRGVPDNEQFF. The CDR3 DNA is TGTGCCAGTAGTGTTCGGGACCCGAGGGGCGTACCAGACAATGAGCAGTTCTTC. Variable domain in full (rest from reference TRBV19 and TRBJ2-1): DGGITQSPKYLFRKEGQNVTLSCEQNLNHDAMYWYRQDPGQGLRLIYYSQIVNDFQKGDIAEGYSVSREKKESFPLTVTSAQKNPTAFYLCASSVRDPRGVPDNEQFFGPGTRLTVL.

This clonotype was seen repeatedly, ten times or more. The V gene is TRBV28, the J gene TRBJ2-7; the D gene could be TRBD1 or TRBD2 (5 bases each). Between the trimmed V and J ends, which lost 5 bases and 6 bases, there was a span of 8 bases. The CDR3 is 11 residues long. The germline CDR1 and CDR2 sequences are MDHEN and SYDVKM. The CDR3 is CASSERGEQYF. The CDR3 bases are TGTGCCAGCAGTGAGAGGGGCGAGCAGTACTTC.

Ten or more counts support this clonotype. As DNA, the CDR3 is TGTGCCAGCAGCCGGGGACTAGCGGGGGGCTCCTACGAGCAGTACTTC. Protein product: CASSRGLAGGSYEQYF. The rearrangement uses TRBV4-2 and TRBJ2-7; 15 positions match TRBD2. This CDR3 comprises 16 residues. Trimming removed 4 bases from V and 0 bases from J; junction bases left unmatched: 1. Looked up from germline, CDR1 is LGHNA and CDR2 is YNFKEQ.